The rows below give T cell receptor beta chains drawn from one sample of a study of control samples from healthy donors and cancer patients. TCRdb keeps only in-frame clones here, not all; method: immunoSEQ multiplex PCR. The data hold about 150,000 clones, with about 86% observed a single time. Sample: blood. All receptors derive from a man between 18 and 29 years old in good health. CDR3s include the opening cysteine and the closing phenylalanine or tryptophan. A D gene is named only where the DNA matches it firmly. Not every row has a clone size; where given, it reads once, few, many or a size class.

j_call | v_call | clone_size | cdr3_length | d_call | cdr3_aa | cdr3_nt
TRBJ1-1 | TRBV7-9 | - | 12 | - | CASSYKSLQAFF | TGTGCCAGCAGCTACAAGTCCCTACAAGCTTTCTTT
TRBJ2-2 | TRBV5-6 | - | 17 | TRBD2 | CASSYGTSGGNTGELFF | TGTGCCAGCAGCTATGGAACTAGCGGGGGGAACACCGGGGAGCTGTTTTTT
TRBJ2-1 | TRBV7-9 | - | 12 | - | CASSLDSHEQFF | TGTGCCAGCAGCTTAGATTCCCATGAGCAGTTCTTC
TRBJ1-1 | TRBV5-4 | - | 14 | TRBD1 | CASSPEQGATEAFF | TGTGCCAGCAGCCCCGAACAGGGGGCCACTGAAGCTTTCTTT
TRBJ2-7 | TRBV5-6 | - | 14 | TRBD1 | CASSPTGVSYEQYF | TGTGCCAGCAGTCCGACAGGGGTCTCCTACGAGCAGTACTTC
TRBJ2-7 | TRBV19 | - | 13 | - | CASSPGGAYEQYF | TGTGCCAGTAGCCCCGGAGGGGCCTACGAGCAGTACTTC
TRBJ1-1 | TRBV6-5 | - | 15 | TRBD1 | CASSYGAQGDTEAFF | TGTGCCAGCAGTTACGGTGCCCAGGGGGACACTGAAGCTTTCTTT
TRBJ1-4 | TRBV28 | - | 15 | TRBD1 | CASSLWTGENEKLFF | TGTGCCAGCAGTTTATGGACAGGGGAAAACGAAAAACTGTTTTTT
TRBJ2-1 | TRBV9 | - | 18 | TRBD2 | CASSSETASGGTYNEQFF | TGTGCCAGCAGCTCAGAGACGGCTAGCGGGGGCACCTACAATGAGCAGTTCTTC
TRBJ2-2 | TRBV2 | - | 13 | TRBD2 | CASRGENTGELFF | TGTGCCAGCCGGGGGGAAAACACCGGGGAGCTGTTTTTT
TRBJ2-1 | TRBV5-1 | - | 16 | TRBD1 | CASSSDGQGLYNEQFF | TGCGCCAGCAGCTCCGATGGACAGGGCCTCTACAATGAGCAGTTCTTC
TRBJ1-1 | TRBV7-8 | - | 14 | - | CASSPPGPNTEAFF | TGTGCCAGCAGCCCCCCCGGCCCGAACACTGAAGCTTTCTTT
TRBJ1-1 | TRBV5-1 | - | 14 | - | CASSRTGSGTEAFF | TGCGCCAGCAGCCGTACAGGGTCGGGCACTGAAGCTTTCTTT
TRBJ1-5 | TRBV5-1 | - | 14 | - | CASSYTGLNQPQHF | TGCGCCAGCAGCTACACAGGACTCAATCAGCCCCAGCATTTT
TRBJ2-5 | TRBV19 | - | 13 | - | CASSDSASGTQYF | TGTGCCAGTAGCGACAGCGCCTCAGGGACCCAGTACTTC
TRBJ1-4 | TRBV7-2 | - | 12 | - | CASSLAHEKLFF | TGTGCCAGCAGCTTAGCGCACGAAAAACTGTTTTTT
TRBJ2-7 | TRBV21-1 | - | 11 | - | CASSGGGEQYF | TGTGCCAGCAGCGGTGGGGGAGAGCAGTACTTC
TRBJ1-1 | TRBV6-5 | once | 14 | - | CASSPVWENTEAFF | TGTGCCAGCAGTCCCGTCTGGGAGAACACTGAAGCTTTCTTT
TRBJ2-7 | TRBV28 | - | 15 | - | CASSSQGRSTYEQYF | TGTGCCAGCAGTTCCCAGGGCAGATCTACCTACGAGCAGTACTTC
TRBJ2-2 | TRBV11-1 | - | 14 | TRBD1 | CASRRTGSGGELFF | TGTGCCAGCAGACGGACAGGCTCGGGCGGGGAGCTGTTTTTT
TRBJ2-5 | TRBV3-1/TRBV3-2 | - | 14 | - | CASRKATGTETQYF | TGTGCCAGCAGGAAGGCTACAGGGACTGAGACCCAGTACTTC
TRBJ1-2 | TRBV28 | - | 13 | TRBD1 | CASSLYRGNGYTF | TGTGCCAGCAGTTTATACAGGGGAAATGGCTACACCTTC
TRBJ2-7 | TRBV14 | - | 16 | - | CASSQVFGANGYEQYF | TGTGCCAGCAGCCAAGTTTTTGGGGCCAATGGGTACGAGCAGTACTTC
TRBJ2-7 | TRBV27 | - | 11 | - | CASSLGYEQYF | TGTGCCAGCAGTTTGGGTTACGAGCAGTACTTC
TRBJ1-2 | TRBV5-6 | once | 14 | - | CASSGDGTRYGYTF | TGTGCCAGCAGCGGAGACGGGACTCGGTATGGCTACACCTTC
TRBJ2-7 | TRBV30 | - | 15 | TRBD1 | CAWRVIGTGSYEQYF | TGTGCCTGGAGAGTAATCGGGACAGGCTCTTACGAGCAGTACTTC
TRBJ1-3 | TRBV9 | - | 15 | - | CASSPQGVSGNTIYF | TGTGCCAGCAGCCCACAGGGTGTCTCTGGAAACACCATATATTTT
TRBJ1-4 | TRBV6-5 | - | 14 | - | CASESRSYNEKLFF | TGTGCCAGCGAAAGTCGTTCCTATAATGAAAAACTGTTTTTT
TRBJ1-1 | TRBV7-9 | - | 15 | - | CASSLQGGGRTEAFF | TGTGCCAGCAGCTTACAAGGAGGTGGGCGGACTGAAGCTTTCTTT
TRBJ2-1 | TRBV6-2/TRBV6-3 | - | 17 | - | CASSSQARGARYNEQFF | TGTGCCAGCAGTTCACAAGCAAGGGGGGCCCGATACAATGAGCAGTTCTTC
TRBJ1-5 | TRBV28 | - | 12 | - | CASSLLIQPQHF | TGTGCCAGCAGTTTATTGATTCAGCCCCAGCATTTT
TRBJ2-2 | TRBV9 | - | 15 | - | CASSVQQDGAGELFF | TGTGCCAGCAGCGTACAACAAGATGGCGCCGGGGAGCTGTTTTTT
TRBJ2-5 | TRBV19 | - | 12 | - | CASSPVGGTQYF | TGTGCCAGTAGTCCCGTCGGAGGGACCCAGTACTTC
TRBJ1-1 | TRBV9 | - | 14 | - | CASTRGGEETEAFF | TGTGCCAGCACACGGGGGGGCGAAGAAACTGAAGCTTTCTTT
TRBJ2-7 | TRBV4-1 | - | 15 | - | CASSQTRSIPYEQYF | TGCGCCAGCAGCCAGACCCGATCGATTCCCTACGAGCAGTACTTC
TRBJ2-7 | TRBV9 | - | 15 | - | CASSVEQGSSYEQYF | TGTGCCAGCAGCGTAGAACAGGGAAGCTCCTACGAGCAGTACTTC
TRBJ1-5 | TRBV15 | - | 15 | - | CATSRKNSGWQPQHF | TGTGCCACCAGCAGAAAAAATTCCGGGTGGCAGCCCCAGCATTTT
TRBJ2-2 | TRBV5-1 | - | 17 | - | CASGPGDRFEYAGELFF | TGCGCCAGCGGACCGGGGGACCGCTTCGAATACGCCGGGGAGCTGTTTTTT
TRBJ1-1 | TRBV6-5 | - | 14 | TRBD1 | CASSRGQGNTEAFF | TGTGCCAGCAGCCGCGGACAGGGGAACACTGAAGCTTTCTTT
TRBJ2-5 | TRBV4-2 | - | 14 | - | CASSQDRNQETQYF | TGTGCCAGCAGCCAAGACAGAAACCAAGAGACCCAGTACTTC
TRBJ2-5 | TRBV11-2 | - | 15 | TRBD1 | CASSLGQGMDETQYF | TGTGCCAGCAGCCTGGGACAGGGAATGGACGAGACCCAGTACTTC
TRBJ1-6 | TRBV19 | - | 15 | - | CASSGRDGYNSPLHF | TGTGCCAGTAGTGGACGGGACGGCTATAATTCACCCCTCCACTTT
TRBJ1-4 | TRBV4-3 | - | 15 | - | CASSQDRGSGEKLFF | TGCGCCAGCAGCCAAGATCGGGGGAGTGGCGAAAAACTGTTTTTT
TRBJ2-5 | TRBV11-2 | - | 17 | TRBD1 | CASSLDLGQGVYETQYF | TGTGCCAGCAGCTTAGATCTCGGTCAGGGGGTATACGAGACCCAGTACTTC
TRBJ2-7 | TRBV12-3/TRBV12-4 | - | 13 | - | CASSYAATYEQYF | TGTGCCAGCAGTTACGCAGCGACCTACGAGCAGTACTTC
TRBJ1-1 | TRBV6-5 | - | 12 | - | CASSRGGTEAFF | TGTGCCAGCAGTCGGGGGGGCACTGAAGCTTTCTTT
TRBJ2-1 | TRBV29-1 | - | 15 | - | CSAEPGAPRSDEQFF | TGCAGCGCCGAGCCGGGGGCTCCCAGGAGCGATGAGCAGTTCTTC
TRBJ2-1 | TRBV14 | - | 11 | - | CASSQYNEQFF | TGTGCCAGCAGCCAGTACAATGAGCAGTTCTTC
TRBJ2-2 | TRBV14 | - | 16 | - | CASSQLIGQNTGELFF | TGTGCCAGCAGCCAACTTATAGGACAGAACACCGGGGAGCTGTTTTTT
TRBJ1-1 | TRBV4-2 | - | 17 | - | CASSQDGVGGTGTEAFF | TGTGCCAGCAGCCAAGATGGGGTAGGGGGAACGGGGACTGAAGCTTTCTTT
TRBJ2-3 | TRBV7-2 | - | 14 | - | CASSVSGSTDTQYF | TGTGCCAGCAGCGTATCGGGGAGCACAGATACGCAGTATTTT
TRBJ1-4 | TRBV4-1 | - | 14 | - | CASSQGQINEKLFF | TGCGCCAGCAGCCAAGGACAGATTAATGAAAAACTGTTTTTT
TRBJ2-7 | TRBV19 | - | 13 | - | CASSVTAGREQYF | TGTGCCAGTAGTGTAACAGCCGGGCGCGAGCAGTACTTC
TRBJ1-2 | TRBV27 | - | 14 | TRBD1 | CASSPRTGPYGYTF | TGTGCCAGCAGCCCCCGGACAGGGCCTTATGGCTACACCTTC
TRBJ1-1 | TRBV28 | - | 14 | - | CASSHGGGYTEAFF | TGTGCCAGCAGCCATGGCGGGGGGTACACTGAAGCTTTCTTT